This T cell receptor (beta chain) was documented in a study of blood T cell repertoires in COVID-19. In this sample, this clone turned up a few times. Adults between roughly 18 and 95 years of age took part from 20 to 25 US areas. Original processing methods: Reference gene primer amplification gave estimated nucleated cell counts. The protocol was immunoSEQ multiplex PCR, while the TCRdb copy is restricted to in-frame clones and leaves out a portion. The D gene and trimming were derived from the DNA, and the V and J assignments and clone size from that table. The table shows around 130,000 clones, with approximately 84% occurring only once. CDR1 SGHRS and CDR2 YFSETQ come from the germline V gene. Trimming at V came to 4 bases and at J to 6 bases, leaving 6 bases not matched to a gene. There are 15 residues in the CDR3.

The source material was PBMCs or T cells enriched from blood (not recorded which). The chain uses TRBV5-1 and TRBJ1-4, with TRBD1 identical over 10 bases. The receptor comes from a woman aged 45-59 years with acute COVID-19. As DNA, the CDR3 is TGCGCCAGCAGCGCCGGGACAGGGGAACATGAAAAACTGTTTTTT. It specifies CASSAGTGEHEKLFF.